This T cell receptor (beta chain) was sequenced for a study of control samples from healthy donors and cancer patients (dated by TCRdb to 2018 to 2020). The library was built by means of the immunoSEQ multiplex PCR assay. The clones in this table, taken by TCRdb from immuneACCESS, are in-frame only. Not every clone is retained; where verified, under half of the shortfall comes from an unresolved V gene, and the cause of the rest is unknown. This sample lists about 150,000 clones; roughly 93% were detected once. Almost 6% of the sample is taken by the ten largest. Comments on this clone: What antigen it recognizes has not been identified. Base qualities are not at hand, and no much larger clone is one base apart. Other nucleotide sequences in the sample specify the same CDR3.

V is pared back by 0 bases and J by 1 base, with 6 bases lying between the germline termini. Via the germline V gene (reference sequence), CDR1 is GTSNPN and CDR2 SVGIG. From cysteine to phenylalanine, the CDR3 is 13 amino acids long. The read is trimmed to its CDR3 DNA, 39 bases read in frame from base 1. Sequenced: blood. The chain couples TRBV30 to TRBJ1-1; the D gene cannot be named for sure. The sequence was obtained from a young man in good health. The CDR3 sequence is CAWSVGGNTEAFF. The sequence in DNA is TGTGCCTGGAGTGTAGGTGGGAACACTGAAGCTTTCTTT.